The T cell receptor beta chain described here comes from a study of a mutant IDH1 vaccine in newly diagnosed glioma. Broader study findings: Immune responses induced by the vaccine were seen in approximately 93% of patients, spanning multiple MHC alleles.

Between the trimmed V and J ends, which lost 2 bases and 0 bases, there was a span of 1 base. The CDR3 is 11 amino acids. The germline V gene has CDR1 SQVTM and CDR2 ANQGSEA. Clones were read by immunoSEQ multiplex PCR, and TCRdb kept only the in-frame ones, dropping some. Among about 88,000 clones, almost 85% were seen once, and the ten largest hold about 5.3%. The sample holds a few counts of this clone. Its antigen remains unknown. Time point meaning: baseline, week 1 (first vaccination visit). The treatment was: pre-vaccination baseline after standard-of-care therapy. V usage is TRBV29-1 and J usage is TRBJ1-1; unclear D gene. This TCR came from a man aged 35-49 years with glioma. Some clones in this sample may be carry-over from other donors' samples. The source material was PBMCs, sampled from a glioma patient treated with radiotherapy, temozolomide or both. CDR3 nucleotide sequence: TGCAGCGTTGAAATGAACACTGAAGCTTTCTTT. This codes for CSVEMNTEAFF. Variable domain in full (rest from reference TRBV29-1 and TRBJ1-1): SAVISQKPSRDICQRGTSLTIQCQVDSQVTMMFWYRQQPGQSLTLIATANQGSEATYESGFVIDKFPISRPNLTFSTLTVSNMSPEDSSIYLCSVEMNTEAFFGQGTRLTVV.